This T cell receptor (beta chain) was identified during a study of vaccination effects on CD4 cells after COVID-19. Details on this clone: Its antigen remains unidentified.

This CDR3 region has 16 residues. V was clipped by 4 bases and J by 4 bases; unmatched bases: 13. In germline, CDR1 is SGHNT, CDR2 YYREEE (reference sequence). Prior to sequencing, the ViraFEST assay stimulated PBMC with viral peptide pools, which expanded the antigen-specific CD4+ T cells. CD4+ T cells were isolated after around 10 days of culture. Participants were vaccinated with two doses of either the BNT162b2 or mRNA-1273 vaccine. Nucleocapsid antibody tests were negative, and the vaccine recipients had no prior SARS-CoV-2 infection. Each culture had half its medium swapped for IL-2 medium on days 3 and 7. Sequencing used immunoSEQ multiplex PCR; TCRdb keeps in-frame clones, though not all of them. Seen here are tens of thousands of clones, around 70% observed once, and the top ten hold roughly 15%.

The origin of this receptor is a human donor who received a COVID-19 vaccine. The V and J genes are TRBV5-4 and TRBJ1-1; TRBD1 aligns across 7 bases. The starting material was CD4+ T cells from PBMCs cultured with HCoV-OC43 spike peptides, obtained after COVID-19 vaccination. Subset in this sample: HCoV-OC43 spike overlapping peptide pool stimulation. Written as DNA, the CDR3 is TGTGCCAGCAGCCCTGGGGGTGACAGGGCCGCCACTGAAGCTTTCTTT. It translates to CASSPGGDRAATEAFF.